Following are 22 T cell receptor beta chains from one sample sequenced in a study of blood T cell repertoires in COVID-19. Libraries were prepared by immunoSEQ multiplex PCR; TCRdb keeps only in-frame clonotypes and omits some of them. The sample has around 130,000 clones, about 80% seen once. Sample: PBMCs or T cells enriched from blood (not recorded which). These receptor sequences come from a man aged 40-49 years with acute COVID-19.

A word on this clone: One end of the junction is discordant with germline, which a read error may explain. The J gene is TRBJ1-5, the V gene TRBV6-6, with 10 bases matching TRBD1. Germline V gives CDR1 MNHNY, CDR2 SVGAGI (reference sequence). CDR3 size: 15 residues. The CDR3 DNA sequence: TGTGCCAGCACTAAGCAGACAGGGGGCAACCAGCCCCAGCATTTT. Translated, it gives CASTKQTGGNQPQHF.

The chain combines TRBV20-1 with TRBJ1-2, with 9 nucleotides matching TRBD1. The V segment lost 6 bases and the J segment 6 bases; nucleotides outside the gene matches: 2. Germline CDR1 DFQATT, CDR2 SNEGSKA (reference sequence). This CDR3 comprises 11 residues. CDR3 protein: CSARTGDGYTF. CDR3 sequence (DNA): TGCAGTGCCCGGACAGGGGATGGCTACACCTTC.

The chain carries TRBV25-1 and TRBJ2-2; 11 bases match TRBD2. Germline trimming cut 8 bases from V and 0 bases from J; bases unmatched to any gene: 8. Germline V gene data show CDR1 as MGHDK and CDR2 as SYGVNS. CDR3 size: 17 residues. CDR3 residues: CASAGTSGKPNTGELFF. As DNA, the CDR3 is TGTGCCAGCGCCGGGACTAGCGGAAAGCCGAACACCGGGGAGCTGTTTTTT.

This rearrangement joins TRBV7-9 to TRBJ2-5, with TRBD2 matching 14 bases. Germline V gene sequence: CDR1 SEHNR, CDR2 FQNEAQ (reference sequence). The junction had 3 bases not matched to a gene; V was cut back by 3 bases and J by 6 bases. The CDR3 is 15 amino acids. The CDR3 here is CASSLGLAGVKTQYF. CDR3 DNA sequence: TGTGCCAGCAGCTTGGGACTAGCGGGAGTAAAGACCCAGTACTTC. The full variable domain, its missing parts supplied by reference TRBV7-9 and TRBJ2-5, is DTGVSQNPRHKITKRGQNVTFRCDPISEHNRLYWYRQTLGQGPEFLTYFQNEAQLEKSRLLSDRFSAERPKGSFSTLEIQRTEQGDSAMYLCASSLGLAGVKTQYFGPGTRLLVL.

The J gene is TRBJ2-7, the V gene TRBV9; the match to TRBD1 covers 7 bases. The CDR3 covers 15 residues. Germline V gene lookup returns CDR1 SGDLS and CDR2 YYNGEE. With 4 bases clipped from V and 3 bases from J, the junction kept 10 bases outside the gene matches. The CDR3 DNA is TGTGCCAGCAGCTCGCTTACAGGGGACAGCTACGAGCAGTACTTC. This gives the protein CASSSLTGDSYEQYF.

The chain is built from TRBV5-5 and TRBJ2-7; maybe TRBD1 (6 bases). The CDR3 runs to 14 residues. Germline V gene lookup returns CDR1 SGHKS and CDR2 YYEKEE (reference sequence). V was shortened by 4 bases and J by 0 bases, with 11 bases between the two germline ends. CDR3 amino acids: CASSPQGTSYEQYF. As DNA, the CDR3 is TGTGCCAGCAGCCCACAGGGTACCTCCTACGAGCAGTACTTC.

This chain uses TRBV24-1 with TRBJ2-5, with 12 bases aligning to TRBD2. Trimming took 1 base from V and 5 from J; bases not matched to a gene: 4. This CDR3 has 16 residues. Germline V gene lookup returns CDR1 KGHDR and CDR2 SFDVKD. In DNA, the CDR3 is TGTGCCACCAGTGATTTTAGACTAGCGGGAGTGGAGACCCAGTACTTC. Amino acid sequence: CATSDFRLAGVETQYF.

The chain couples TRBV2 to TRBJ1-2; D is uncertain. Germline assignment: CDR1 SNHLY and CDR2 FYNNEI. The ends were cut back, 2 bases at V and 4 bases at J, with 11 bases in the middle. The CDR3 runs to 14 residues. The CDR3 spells CASSERTGSYGYTF. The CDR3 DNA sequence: TGTGCCAGCAGTGAACGAACGGGGTCCTATGGCTACACCTTC.

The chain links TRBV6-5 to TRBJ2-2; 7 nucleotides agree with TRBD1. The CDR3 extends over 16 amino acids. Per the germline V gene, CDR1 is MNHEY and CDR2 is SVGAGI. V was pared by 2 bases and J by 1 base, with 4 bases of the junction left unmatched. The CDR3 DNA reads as TGTGCCAGCAGTTACGTGGGGACAGAGAACACCGGGGAGCTGTTTTTT. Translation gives CASSYVGTENTGELFF.

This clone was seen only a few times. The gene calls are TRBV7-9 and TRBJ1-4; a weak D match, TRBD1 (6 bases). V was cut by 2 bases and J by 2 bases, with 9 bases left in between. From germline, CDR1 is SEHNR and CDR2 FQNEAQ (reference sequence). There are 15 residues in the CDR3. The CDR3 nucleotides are TGTGCCAGCAGCTTACAGGGGAACACTAATGAAAAACTGTTTTTT. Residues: CASSLQGNTNEKLFF.

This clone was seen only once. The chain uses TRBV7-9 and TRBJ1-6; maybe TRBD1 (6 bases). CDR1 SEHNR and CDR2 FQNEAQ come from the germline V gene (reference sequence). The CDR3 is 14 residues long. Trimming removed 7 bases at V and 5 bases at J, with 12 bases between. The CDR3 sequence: CASTSQGDNSPLHF. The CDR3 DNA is TGTGCCAGCACCTCACAGGGTGATAATTCACCCCTCCACTTT.

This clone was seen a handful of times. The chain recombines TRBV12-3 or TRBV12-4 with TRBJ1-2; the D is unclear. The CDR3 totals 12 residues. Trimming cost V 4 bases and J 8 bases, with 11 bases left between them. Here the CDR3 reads CASSWTGRGYTF. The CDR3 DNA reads TGTGCCAGCAGTTGGACGGGAAGGGGCTACACCTTC.

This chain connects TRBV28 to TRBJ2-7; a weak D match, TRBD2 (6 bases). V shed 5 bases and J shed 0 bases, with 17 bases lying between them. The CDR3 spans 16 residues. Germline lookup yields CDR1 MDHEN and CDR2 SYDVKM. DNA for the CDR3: TGTGCCAGCAGTCTCCAGGGACTCCCGGCCTCCTACGAGCAGTACTTC. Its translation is CASSLQGLPASYEQYF. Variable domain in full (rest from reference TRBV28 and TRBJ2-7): DVKVTQSSRYLVKRTGEKVFLECVQDMDHENMFWYRQDPGLGLRLIYFSYDVKMKEKGDIPEGYSVSREKKERFSLILESASTNQTSMYLCASSLQGLPASYEQYFGPGTRLTVT.

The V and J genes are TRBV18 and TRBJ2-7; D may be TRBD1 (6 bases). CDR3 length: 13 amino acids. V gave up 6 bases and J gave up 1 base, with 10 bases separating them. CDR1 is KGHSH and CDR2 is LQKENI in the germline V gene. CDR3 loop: CASSEGVSYEQYF. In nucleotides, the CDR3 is TGTGCCAGCTCCGAGGGGGTATCCTACGAGCAGTACTTC.

Written as DNA, the CDR3 is TGTGCCAGCAGCCAACTTGTTTCCGAGCAGTACTTC. It translates to CASSQLVSEQYF. This chain joins TRBV3-1 (or the pseudogene TRBV3-2) and TRBJ2-7; no firm D call. Germline V gene lookup returns CDR1 LGHDT and CDR2 YNNKEL (reference sequence). The V end lost 2 bases, the J end lost 6 bases, and 8 bases lay between the germline ends. The CDR3 loop spans 12 amino acids.

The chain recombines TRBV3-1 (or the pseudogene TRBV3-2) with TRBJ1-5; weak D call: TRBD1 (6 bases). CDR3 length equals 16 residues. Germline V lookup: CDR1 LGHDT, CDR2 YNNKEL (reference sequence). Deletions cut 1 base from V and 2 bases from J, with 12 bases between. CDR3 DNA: TGTGCCAGCAGCCAAGGGGGGGGCCGAGGCAATCAGCCCCAGCATTTT. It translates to CASSQGGGRGNQPQHF.

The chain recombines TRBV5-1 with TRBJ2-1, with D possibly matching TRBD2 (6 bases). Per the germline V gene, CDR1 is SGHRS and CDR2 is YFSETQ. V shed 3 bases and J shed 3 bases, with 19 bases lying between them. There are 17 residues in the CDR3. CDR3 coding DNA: TGCGCCAGCAGCTCTGGTTGGGTCGGGGGAAGCTACAATGAGCAGTTCTTC. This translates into CASSSGWVGGSYNEQFF.

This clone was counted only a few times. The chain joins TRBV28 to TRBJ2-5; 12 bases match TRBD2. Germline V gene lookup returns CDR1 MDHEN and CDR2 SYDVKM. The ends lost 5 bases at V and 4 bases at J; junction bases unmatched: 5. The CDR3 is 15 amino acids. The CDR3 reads CASSLGLAGTETQYF. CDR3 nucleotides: TGTGCCAGCAGTCTCGGACTAGCGGGGACAGAGACCCAGTACTTC.

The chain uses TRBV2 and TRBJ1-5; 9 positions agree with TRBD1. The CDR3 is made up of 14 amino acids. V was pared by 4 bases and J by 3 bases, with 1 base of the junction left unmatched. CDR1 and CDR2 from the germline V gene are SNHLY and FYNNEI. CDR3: CASSGTGDNQPQHF. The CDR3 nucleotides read TGTGCCAGCAGTGGGACAGGGGACAATCAGCCCCAGCATTTT.

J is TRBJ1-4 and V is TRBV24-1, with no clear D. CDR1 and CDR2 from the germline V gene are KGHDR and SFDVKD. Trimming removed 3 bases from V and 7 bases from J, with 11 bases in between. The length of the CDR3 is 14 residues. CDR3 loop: CATSDGPSGEKLFF. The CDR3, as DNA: TGTGCCACCAGTGATGGGCCCTCAGGTGAAAAACTGTTTTTT.

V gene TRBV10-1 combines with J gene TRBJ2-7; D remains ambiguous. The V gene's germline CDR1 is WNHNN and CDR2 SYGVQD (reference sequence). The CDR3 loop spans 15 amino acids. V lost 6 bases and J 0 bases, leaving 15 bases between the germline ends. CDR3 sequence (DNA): TGCGCCAGCAGCCCTGGGCAGGCCAGCTCCTACGAGCAGTACTTC. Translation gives CASSPGQASSYEQYF.

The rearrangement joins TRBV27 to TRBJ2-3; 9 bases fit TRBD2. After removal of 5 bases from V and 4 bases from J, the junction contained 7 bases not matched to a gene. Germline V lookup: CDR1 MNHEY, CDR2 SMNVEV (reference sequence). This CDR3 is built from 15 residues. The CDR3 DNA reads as TGTGCCAGCAGTCTTTCTAGCGGGATGGCAGATACGCAGTATTTT. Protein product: CASSLSSGMADTQYF.